This T cell receptor (beta chain) was identified in a study of shared clonotypes between healthy human individuals. Whole-study results and caveats: An expected dependence of interdonor clonotype sharing on sequencing depth was noted.

To note about this clone: Its specificity is unknown.

Deep was the level used in running the assay. DNA at approximately 200 ng, roughly 30,000 T cell genomes, went into sorted-subset replicate PCRs. This table comes from immunoSEQ multiplex PCR, and its TCRdb copy is limited to in-frame clones, with some not included. The sample lists about 2,500,000 clones, around 90% occurring once. Per the germline V gene, CDR1 is MGHRA and CDR2 is YSYEKL. V was pared by 0 bases and J by 3 bases, with 8 bases of the junction left unmatched. The CDR3 extends over 18 amino acids. This clonotype was obtained from a man aged 18-30 years in good health. J is TRBJ2-1 and V is TRBV4-1; 10 nucleotides align to TRBD2. The sample comprised naive CD4+ T cells sorted from blood. Regarding subset: CD45RA+ positively selected. For the CDR3, the DNA is TGCGCCAGCAGCCAAGAGTTCGCTAGCGGGAGCCTCTACAATGAGCAGTTCTTC. This gives the protein CASSQEFASGSLYNEQFF.